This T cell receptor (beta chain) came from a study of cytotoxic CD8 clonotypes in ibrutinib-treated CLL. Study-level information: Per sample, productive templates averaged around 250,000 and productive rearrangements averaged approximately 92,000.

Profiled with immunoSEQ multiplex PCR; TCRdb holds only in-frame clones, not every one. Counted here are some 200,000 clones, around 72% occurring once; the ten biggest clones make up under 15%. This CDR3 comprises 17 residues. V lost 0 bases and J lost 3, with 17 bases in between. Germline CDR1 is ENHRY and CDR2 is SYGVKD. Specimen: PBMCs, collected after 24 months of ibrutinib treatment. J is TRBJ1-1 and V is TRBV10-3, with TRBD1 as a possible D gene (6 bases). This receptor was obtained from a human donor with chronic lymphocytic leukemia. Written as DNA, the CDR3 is TGTGCCATCAGTGAGTCGGCCCTCATGGGGGCTTACACTGAAGCTTTCTTT. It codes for CAISESALMGAYTEAFF.